This paragraph reports one T cell receptor (beta chain). The antigen is unknown. This CDR3 contains 14 residues. From germline, CDR1 is PRHDT and CDR2 FYEKMQ (reference sequence). Trimming stripped 7 bases from V and 4 bases from J, with 16 bases between. Measured with immunoSEQ multiplex PCR; TCRdb has only the in-frame clones, and not every one. The sample consists of around 150,000 clones, more than 90% of them appearing once. The sample belongs to a study of T cell responses to AZD1222 COVID-19 vaccine. Study-wide results and limits: Spike-specific TCR breadth and depth grew following two AZD1222 doses.

The rearrangement joins TRBV13 to TRBJ1-1; TRBD1 is a possible D gene (5 bases). The sequencing here drew on peripheral blood, taken on day 0 of AZD1222 vaccination. This clonotype was sampled from an adult in good health. The CDR3 bases are TGTGCCAGCATGGTGGGCGACGGGGCCACTGAAGCTTTCTTT. Protein sequence: CASMVGDGATEAFF.